This record covers a single TCR beta chain. This clonotype was counted only a few times. It lacks a known antigen. Base qualities were left out, and no much larger clone turns up one base away. The TCR beta CDR3 regions were amplified from RNA transcripts. The TCR CDR3 was subjected to a first round of RT-PCR using the HTBI primer set and the Qiagen OneStep RT-PCR kit. The libraries were constructed in a second round of multiplex PCR and then size-selected and purified. Libraries were sequenced paired-end with 100 bp reads on an Illumina HiSeq2000. For the original study's pipeline: Raw data were processed with SOAPnuke, discarding reads with adapters, uncalled bases, mean Phred below 15, or no exact constant-primer or identifier match. High-quality paired reads were merged with COPE v1.2.5, and unique nucleotide sequences were defined as clonotypes. MiTCR v1.1 was used to align the clonotypes against IMGT TRBV, TRBD and TRBJ reference segments. Analysis was restricted to V-J combinations with a frequency above 0.0001, which covered over 98% of repertoires. A TCS score was defined as the ratio between F50 (clonal expansion) and ExV (chaos), using BLOSUM62-based TCRdist between CDR3 peptides within each V-J. Welch's t-statistics and random forest reduced around 550 V-J features to under 15, which were used in a naive Bayes classifier (R e1071). The Morisita-Horn index was used to measure how similar the thyroid and blood repertoires were. TCRdb passed the public sequencing reads through fastp at Q25 and MiXCR, retaining productive beta sequences. Rows are combined by CDR3 protein, so each entry shows the most common genes and DNA. These V and J calls derive from TCRdb rather than the authors' analysis. The sample table holds 490,000 or so distinct CDR3 sequences, of which around 50% were seen once. About 45% of the sample goes to the ten largest clones.

The study excluded patients with uncontrolled infections, other autoimmune diseases, pregnancy or lactation. Diagnoses were established on the basis of clinical symptoms, serum thyroxine and TRAb, thyroid ultrasound, and orbital computed tomography. Total RNA was extracted using Trizol reagent, and RNA quality was assessed on an Agilent 2100 Bioanalyzer. The sample originates from a study of T cells in Graves' hyperthyroidism and ophthalmopathy (dated by TCRdb to the late 2010s). Regarding the complete study: TCR V-J signatures able to tell the groups apart were searched for in a discovery cohort of 95 or so patients, of whom around 43 had Graves' ophthalmopathy and about 55 had stable Graves' hyperthyroidism. The 95 to 100 discovery patients were divided at random into training and test sets in a 7:3 ratio. The paper reports TCR Vbeta CDR3 sequencing of over 130 peripheral blood samples: approximately 41 ophthalmopathy, approximately 74 hyperthyroidism and around 17 progressor patients. An independent validation cohort of fewer than 20 hyperthyroidism patients and 17 patients who later progressed to ophthalmopathy tested prospective prediction of ophthalmopathy. Once sampling was done, hyperthyroidism patients were given methimazole at a starting dose of 30 mg daily, whereas ophthalmopathy patients were given high-dose intravenous methylprednisolone. The study also compared thyroid tissue and blood T-cell repertoires from a handful of Graves' hyperthyroidism patients. The study at large found these results: Sample size was not statistically predetermined, and blinding of investigators to group allocation was not performed. In validation, the model predicted progression to ophthalmopathy a median of roughly six months before onset, with over 55% sensitivity and about 72% specificity. Most expanded thyroid clonotypes (frequency above 0.001) were also detected in blood, a finding suggesting that blood repertoires may reflect thyroid immune responses. In cross-validation, a model built on a 13 V-J signature told ophthalmopathy apart from stable hyperthyroidism with roughly 87% sensitivity and 81% to 82% specificity, and in testing the same model reached 80%/75%.

CDR1 and CDR2 (MGHRA, YSYEKL) derive from the germline V gene. Relative to germline, V is missing 0 bases and J is missing 3 bases, with 3 bases of the junction outside any gene match. The CDR3 has 16 amino acids, counting the end cysteine and phenylalanine. Kept here is only the CDR3 DNA, which spans 48 bases and is read in frame from base 1. Sequencing input: peripheral blood or thyroid tissue (not recorded which). The chain is assembled from TRBV4-1 and TRBJ2-7, with 12 bases matching TRBD2. The receptor was isolated from an adult woman with Graves' disease, either hyperthyroidism or ophthalmopathy (not recorded which). CDR3 reads: CASSQDQTSGSYEQYF. The DNA sequence is given as TGCGCCAGCAGCCAAGATCAGACTAGCGGGAGCTACGAGCAGTACTTC.